This is a list of T cell receptor beta chains from one sample in a study of STAT5B mutations in CD4+ large granular lymphocyte leukemia. TCRdb keeps only in-frame clones here, not all; method: immunoSEQ multiplex PCR. Of around 50,000 clones in the sample, roughly 80% were seen once. Sequencing used CD4+ T cells from blood buffy coats. The origin of the receptors is a human donor in good health. Each CDR3 is given with its conserved first and last residue. Each record gives: D gene, CDR3 length, clone size, J gene, V gene, CDR3 DNA, CDR3 protein. D genes are given only for firm matches. Some rows have no size entry. The others give once, few or many, or a class for an expanded clone.

>NA|14|NA|TRBJ2-7|TRBV18
TGTGCCAGCTCAAAAGCCCCGTCACTCTACGAGCAGTACTTC
CASSKAPSLYEQYF
>TRBD2|15|NA|TRBJ2-7|TRBV29-1
TGCAGCGTTAGGGGTGGCCTAGCGGTTTCCTACGAGCAGTACTTC
CSVRGGLAVSYEQYF
>TRBD2|13|NA|TRBJ2-7|TRBV6-6
TGTGCCAGCAGGGCGGGAGAACTAGACGAGCAGTACTTC
CASRAGELDEQYF
>NA|14|NA|TRBJ2-7|TRBV12-2
TGTGCAAGTCGCTTGGAGGGGACAAATTACGAGCAGTACTTC
CASRLEGTNYEQYF
>NA|14|NA|TRBJ1-1|TRBV6-1
TGTGCCAGCAGCTTTGACAGTATGAACACTGAAGCTTTCTTT
CASSFDSMNTEAFF
>NA|16|NA|TRBJ2-1|TRBV7-3
TGTGCCAGCAGCCCCCACAGGGGGGGTACGGACAATGAGCAGTTCTTC
CASSPHRGGTDNEQFF
>TRBD2|16|few|TRBJ2-2|TRBV5-1
TGCGCCAGCAGCTTGGATGTCTCGGGGGGAACCGGGGAGCTGTTTTTT
CASSLDVSGGTGELFF
>NA|15|NA|TRBJ1-2|TRBV6-1
TGTGCCAGCAGTGAATCAGTCAGGGTGTGGTATGGCTACACCTTC
CASSESVRVWYGYTF
>NA|16|NA|TRBJ1-1|TRBV19
TGTGCCAGTAGTATAAAGGGGGGCCTCATGAACACTGAAGCTTTCTTT
CASSIKGGLMNTEAFF
>NA|13|NA|TRBJ1-1|TRBV7-8
TGTGCCAGCAGCCGATTCCGTAGCACTGAAGCTTTCTTT
CASSRFRSTEAFF
>NA|13|once|TRBJ1-1|TRBV12-5
TGTGCTAGTGGTTTGGGCGGGAACACTGAAGCTTTCTTT
CASGLGGNTEAFF
>TRBD1|15|NA|TRBJ2-1|TRBV27
TGTGCCAGCAGTTTGCCGCCAGGGGGTTTCGATGAGCAGTTCTTC
CASSLPPGGFDEQFF
>NA|13|NA|TRBJ2-7|TRBV6-5
TGTGCCAGCAGGTCGGGGCCGGACTACGAGCAGTACTTC
CASRSGPDYEQYF
>TRBD2|14|NA|TRBJ2-1|TRBV19
TGTGCCAGTAGGGCTAGCGGGAGCGAGAATGAGCAGTTCTTC
CASRASGSENEQFF
>NA|16|few|TRBJ1-1|TRBV28
TGTGCCAGCAGTTTACAGGGGCTAGAGACGAACACTGAAGCTTTCTTT
CASSLQGLETNTEAFF
>NA|15|few|TRBJ1-5|TRBV28
TGTGCCAGCAGTCTACTCGGGGCTTCGGGTCAGCCCCAGCATTTT
CASSLLGASGQPQHF
>NA|15|NA|TRBJ1-2|TRBV14
TGTGCCAGCAGCCAGGACCTTAAAGGGCAAGGGGGCTACACCTTC
CASSQDLKGQGGYTF
>NA|13|NA|TRBJ1-5|TRBV28
TGTGCCACCGTTGGGGGGGGCAATCAGCCCCAGCATTTT
CATVGGGNQPQHF
>NA|15|NA|TRBJ2-2|TRBV5-1
TGCGCCAGCAGCTTGAAAACTAGCAACACCGGGGAGCTGTTTTTT
CASSLKTSNTGELFF
>TRBD2|17|NA|TRBJ2-1|TRBV5-1
TGCGCCAGCAGCCCGGGAGCTAGCGGAAGCTCCTACAATGAGCAGTTCTTC
CASSPGASGSSYNEQFF
>TRBD1|14|once|TRBJ1-5|TRBV18
TGTGCCAGCTCACCAGGGGGGACAGACCAGCCCCAGCATTTT
CASSPGGTDQPQHF
>NA|13|once|TRBJ2-5|TRBV6-6
TGTGCCAGCAGTCCAAGGTTACAAGAGACCCAGTACTTC
CASSPRLQETQYF
>NA|13|NA|TRBJ2-7|TRBV15
TGTGCCACCAGCAGAGACCGGGGCTACGAGCAGTACTTC
CATSRDRGYEQYF
>NA|17|NA|TRBJ1-2|TRBV19
TGTGCCAGTAGTATAGGAGAAGGGTCACCAGGACTCTATGGCTACACCTTC
CASSIGEGSPGLYGYTF
>NA|13|NA|TRBJ2-5|TRBV7-9
TGTGCCAGCAGCCTAGGAGCTAGGGAGACCCAGTACTTC
CASSLGARETQYF
>NA|14|NA|TRBJ2-2|TRBV7-3
TGTGCCAGCAGCTTTGGCGGAACCACCGGGGAGCTGTTTTTT
CASSFGGTTGELFF
>TRBD2|16|NA|TRBJ2-2|TRBV9
TGTGCCAGCAGCGTAGGACTAGCGGGAGTAGTCGGGGAGCTGTTTTTT
CASSVGLAGVVGELFF
>TRBD1|13|NA|TRBJ1-2|TRBV5-6
TGTGCCAGCGGAGACAGGGCTAACTATGGCTACACCTTC
CASGDRANYGYTF
>NA|16|NA|TRBJ2-7|TRBV29-1
TGCAGCGTTGTCCAACGTCGGTACAGTTTAATCTACGAGCAGTACTTC
CSVVQRRYSLIYEQYF
>NA|13|NA|TRBJ2-3|TRBV25-1
TGTGCCAGCAGTGATAGGGAAACAGATACGCAGTATTTT
CASSDRETDTQYF
>NA|14|NA|TRBJ1-4|TRBV6-5
TGTGCCAGCAGTGGATGGGGGGCTGAAGAAAAACTGTTTTTT
CASSGWGAEEKLFF
>TRBD2|15|NA|TRBJ2-1|TRBV7-9
TGTGCCAGCAGCTGGACTAGCGGGGGTGCCACAAAGCAGTTCTTC
CASSWTSGGATKQFF
>NA|16|once|TRBJ2-2|TRBV7-3
TGTGCCAGCAGCTCCCGGCAGGGGTCGGACCCCGGGGAGCTGTTTTTT
CASSSRQGSDPGELFF
>TRBD2|14|NA|TRBJ2-7|TRBV11-2
TGTGCCAGCAACCTAGCGGGGAGATCCTACGAGCAGTACTTC
CASNLAGRSYEQYF
>NA|12|NA|TRBJ1-1|TRBV29-1
TGCAGCTTCCGGGGGGAGAACACTGAAGCTTTCTTT
CSFRGENTEAFF
>TRBD1|17|NA|TRBJ2-6|TRBV2
TGTGCCAGCAGTCCCGGGACAGGGCAATCTGGGGCCAACGTCCTGACTTTC
CASSPGTGQSGANVLTF
>NA|15|NA|TRBJ2-1|TRBV10-3
TGTGCCATCAGTGAAAGGGACCAAACCTACAATGAGCAGTTCTTC
CAISERDQTYNEQFF
>NA|15|NA|TRBJ2-5|TRBV6-6
TGTGCCAGCAGTCGACTAGACAGAACCCAAGAGACCCAGTACTTC
CASSRLDRTQETQYF
>TRBD1|14|NA|TRBJ1-1|TRBV10-3
TGTGCCATCAGCCCAAGGACAGGGGATACTGAAGCTTTCTTT
CAISPRTGDTEAFF
>NA|15|NA|TRBJ2-7|TRBV6-6
TGTGCCAGCAGTTCTGAGGGGTCTTCGAGCTACGAGCAGTACTTC
CASSSEGSSSYEQYF
>NA|12|NA|TRBJ1-2|TRBV6-1
TGTGCCAGTCACAGGGTTGGGCTAGGCTACACCTTC
CASHRVGLGYTF
>NA|15|NA|TRBJ1-4|TRBV5-1
TGCGCCAGCAGAAAGTACCTTTCGTCTAATGAAAAACTGTTTTTT
CASRKYLSSNEKLFF
>NA|11|few|TRBJ2-7|TRBV5-1
TGCGCCAGCAGCCTGGACTACGAGCAGTACTTC
CASSLDYEQYF
>TRBD1|16|NA|TRBJ1-6|TRBV5-1
TGCGCCAGCAGCCTCACGCCGGGACAGGGGAATTCACCCCTCCACTTT
CASSLTPGQGNSPLHF
>NA|15|NA|TRBJ2-1|TRBV7-6
TGTGCCAGCAGCGTTGATAGCGGCTCCTACAATGAGCAGTTCTTC
CASSVDSGSYNEQFF
>NA|16|NA|TRBJ2-7|TRBV5-1
TGCGCCAGCAGCGCACTGGGAGCAGGGATACCGGACGAGCAGTACTTC
CASSALGAGIPDEQYF
>NA|11|NA|TRBJ1-2|TRBV7-2
TGTGCCAGCAGCTACAGGGTTGGCTACACCTTC
CASSYRVGYTF
>TRBD2|12|NA|TRBJ2-1|TRBV6-5
TGTGCCAGCAGATCAAGCCGGGGGAGGGTGTTCTTC
CASRSSRGRVFF
>TRBD1|14|NA|TRBJ2-7|TRBV19
TGTGCCAGTAGGAACCCGGGACAGGGCCACGAGCAGTACTTC
CASRNPGQGHEQYF
>NA|13|NA|TRBJ1-4|TRBV5-1
TGCGCCAGCTCCCCAGGTTCTAATGAAAAACTGTTTTTT
CASSPGSNEKLFF
>NA|13|NA|TRBJ1-2|TRBV10-2
TGCGCCAGCAGTGAGTCTGCCCCGCGCGGCTACACCTTC
CASSESAPRGYTF